This section outlines one TCR beta chain sequence together with its context. Its target is unknown. The CDR3 is 13 amino acids. V gave up 4 bases and J gave up 5 bases; unmatched junction bases: 3. Per germline, CDR1 SGHVS and CDR2 FQNEAQ. These data originate in a study of cytomegalovirus exposure and HLA in healthy donors. Points from the study as a whole: Earlier analysis yielded a pattern in which most TCR beta V segments were productive about 87% or about 30% of the time.

PCR employed 60 Vbeta and 13 Jbeta primers. Authors' processing steps: The count from a later analysis was 60 million to 85 million unique TCR beta chains, 9.5 million to 11 million of them shared. Produced via immunoSEQ multiplex PCR; TCRdb's table is partial and in-frame only. D and trimming come from the DNA, and the V and J calls and clone size come from that table. This sample has about 130,000 clones, with roughly 75% found just once. Material for sequencing was PBMCs. The clonotype comes from a female donor in good health and CMV-seronegative. The V call is TRBV7-8, the J call TRBJ2-5; 8 bases map to TRBD1. CDR3 residues: CASSSYRGETQYF. For the CDR3, the DNA is TGTGCCAGCAGCTCATACAGGGGGGAGACCCAGTACTTC. Looking up the rest from reference TRBV7-8 and TRBJ2-5 gives the full variable domain: GAGVSQSPRYKVAKRGQDVALRCDPISGHVSLFWYQQALGQGPEFLTYFQNEAQLDKSGLPSDRFFAERPEGSVSTLKIQRTQQEDSAVYLCASSSYRGETQYFGPGTRLLVL.